The 27 T cell receptor beta chains reported below all come from one sample, sequenced in a study of T-cell reconstitution after alpha-beta-depleted transplantation in children. Unique molecular identifiers tagged the TCRbeta library. Each CDR3 protein gets one entry after TCRdb re-called the PCR reads with MiXCR. The sample contains hundreds of thousands of distinct CDR3 sequences, roughly 26% of which appear only once. Sample: PBMCs, taken before TCRalphabeta/CD19-depleted stem cell transplant. Receptor source: a girl aged 2-10 years with Fanconi anemia, due to receive a stem cell transplant.

This clonotype was seen at least ten times. The chain links TRBV29-1 to TRBJ2-1; D call uncertain. Trimming cost V 3 bases and J 5 bases, with 5 bases left between them. This CDR3 comprises 11 residues. Per the germline V gene, CDR1 is SQVTM and CDR2 is ANQGSEA. CDR3: CSVDWDNEQFF. DNA of the CDR3: TGCAGCGTTGATTGGGACAATGAGCAGTTCTTC.

In this sample, this clonotype turned up many times. The gene calls are TRBV6-5 and TRBJ2-7, with D possibly matching TRBD1 (7 bases). The CDR3 has 16 amino acids. The V gene's germline CDR1 is MNHEY and CDR2 SVGAGI. V was shortened by 0 bases and J by 3 bases, with 15 bases between the two germline ends. CDR3 protein: CASSYSNSGGLYEQYF. Written as DNA, the CDR3 is TGTGCCAGCAGTTACTCGAATTCAGGGGGACTCTACGAGCAGTACTTC.

At least ten counts were recorded for this clonotype. This chain joins TRBV2 and TRBJ1-2; possibly TRBD1 for D (6 bases). CDR1 and CDR2 (germline): SNHLY, FYNNEI. V lost 8 bases, J lost 8 bases, and 21 bases lay in between. This CDR3 is 14 amino acids long. The CDR3 reads CASGGGSLLQGYTF. CDR3 DNA sequence: TGTGCCAGCGGGGGGGGCAGCCTCCTACAGGGCTACACCTTC.

The chain carries TRBV29-1 and TRBJ2-1; tentative D call: TRBD2 (7 bases). The CDR3 extends over 13 amino acids. The V end lost 7 bases, the J end lost 7 bases, and 17 bases lay between the germline ends. The germline CDR1 and CDR2 sequences are SQVTM and ANQGSEA. CDR3 nucleotide sequence: TGCAGCGCTAGGGGGGGGACTGGGAATGAGCAGTTCTTC. This codes for CSARGGTGNEQFF.

This clonotype was observed a handful of times. The rearrangement joins TRBV5-1 to TRBJ2-5, with a tentative D call TRBD2 (5 bases). This CDR3 region has 15 residues. Trimming pared 5 bases from V and 2 bases from J, leaving 16 bases between. Germline CDR1 is SGHRS and CDR2 is YFSETQ. The CDR3 bases are TGCGCCAGCAGTTGGTCGAGGGCCAGTCAAGAGACCCAGTACTTC. Translating it yields CASSWSRASQETQYF.

The genes are TRBV12-3 or TRBV12-4 and TRBJ2-7, with TRBD2 identical over 8 bases. This CDR3 comprises 16 residues. The junction had 10 bases not matched to a gene; V was cut back by 6 bases and J by 0 bases. In DNA form, the CDR3 reads TGTGCCAGCAGGGTTTGGACTAGCACCCGCTCCTACGAGCAGTACTTC. Protein: CASRVWTSTRSYEQYF.

This clonotype was seen once. The chain uses TRBV27 and TRBJ2-7; tentative D call: TRBD1 (6 bases). Germline CDR1 is MNHEY and CDR2 is SMNVEV (reference sequence). CDR3 length equals 13 residues. Trimming removed 6 bases at V and 4 bases at J, with 13 bases between. CDR3 nucleotide sequence: TGTGCCAGCAGGATCACAGGGCTATACGAGCAGTACTTC. Amino acid sequence: CASRITGLYEQYF.

This chain connects TRBV9 to TRBJ2-7; 8 positions agree with TRBD1. The germline gives CDR1 SGDLS, CDR2 YYNGEE. V shed 0 bases, J shed 1 base, and the junction held 6 bases outside the gene matches. The CDR3 extends over 16 amino acids. DNA for the CDR3: TGTGCCAGCAGCGTAGGGCAGGGGGCGATTTCCTACGAGCAGTACTTC. This sequence encodes CASSVGQGAISYEQYF.

This clonotype has only a few counts. The chain links TRBV25-1 to TRBJ2-5, with D possibly being TRBD1 (6 bases). This CDR3 spans 17 amino acids. Looked up from germline, CDR1 is MGHDK and CDR2 is SYGVNS. The ends were cut back, 1 base at V and 2 bases at J, with 17 bases in the middle. CDR3 DNA sequence: TGTGCCAGCAGTGAATTCCGGGACACTGATAATCAAGAGACCCAGTACTTC. The encoded protein is CASSEFRDTDNQETQYF.

The gene calls are TRBV5-1 and TRBJ2-2, with a weak D call TRBD2 (6 bases). CDR1 and CDR2 from the germline V gene are SGHRS and YFSETQ. The germline V and J ends were trimmed by 4 bases and 0 bases, with 7 bases remaining between them. The CDR3 spans 14 residues. The CDR3 here is CASSAGPNTGELFF. The CDR3 DNA reads as TGCGCCAGCAGCGCGGGACCGAACACCGGGGAGCTGTTTTTT.

The chain employs TRBV12-3 or TRBV12-4 and TRBJ2-7, with a tentative D call TRBD1 (5 bases). CDR3 length equals 16 residues. V was clipped by 3 bases and J by 2 bases, with 17 bases between them. CDR3 DNA: TGTGCCAGCAGTTTTGGTAGGGGCGCGCAACCCTACGAGCAGTACTTC. It encodes CASSFGRGAQPYEQYF.

The chain recombines TRBV5-1 with TRBJ2-1; 10 positions match TRBD1. Germline CDR1 is SGHRS and CDR2 is YFSETQ. J gave up 1 base and V 4 bases, and 8 bases lay outside the gene matches. This CDR3 has 17 amino acids. CDR3 coding DNA: TGCGCCAGCAGCCTACGGACAGGGGGAGGTTCCTACAATGAGCAGTTCTTC. Protein: CASSLRTGGGSYNEQFF.

This clonotype has a count of ten or more. The chain uses TRBV4-2 and TRBJ2-1; 12 nucleotides agree with TRBD2. The CDR3 extends over 19 amino acids. V dropped 4 bases and J dropped 4; count of bases not matched to a gene: 14. Per germline, CDR1 LGHNA and CDR2 YNFKEQ. For the CDR3, the DNA is TGTGCCAGCAGCCTATCCCTAGCGGGAGGGCGGACTAATTACAATGAGCAGTTCTTC. This gives the protein CASSLSLAGGRTNYNEQFF.

The rearrangement joins TRBV18 to TRBJ2-5, with D unclear. The CDR3 length is 13 residues. The ends were cut back, 5 bases at V and 1 base at J, with 8 bases in the middle. Per the germline V gene, CDR1 is KGHSH and CDR2 is LQKENI. CDR3 nucleotides: TGTGCCAGCTCAGCGCCCGGCCAAGAGACCCAGTACTTC. Residues: CASSAPGQETQYF.

This clonotype was counted many times. The genes are TRBV4-2 and TRBJ2-7, with 8 bases identical to TRBD1. Trimming at V came to 4 bases and at J to 2 bases, leaving 10 bases not matched to a gene. The germline V gene has CDR1 LGHNA and CDR2 YNFKEQ. The CDR3 covers 16 residues. CDR3 in amino acids: CASSRLLGQATYEQYF. CDR3 coding DNA: TGTGCCAGCAGCCGCCTATTGGGACAGGCCACCTACGAGCAGTACTTC.

The chain joins TRBV28 to TRBJ2-1; 12 positions agree with TRBD2. CDR1 is MDHEN and CDR2 is SYDVKM in the germline V gene. The CDR3 is 16 residues long. Germline trimming cut 3 bases from V and 4 bases from J; bases unmatched to any gene: 4. In DNA form, the CDR3 reads TGTGCCAGCAGTTTTGGGACTAGCGGGTATTACAATGAGCAGTTCTTC. Amino acid sequence: CASSFGTSGYYNEQFF.

This clonotype showed up many times. The rearrangement uses TRBV20-1 and TRBJ2-1; D may be TRBD2 (6 bases). CDR3 length: 14 amino acids. CDR1 is DFQATT, CDR2 SNEGSKA, per germline (reference sequence). As DNA, the CDR3 is TGCAGCACTGCCCCGAGGGCGGGGTACAATGAGCAGTTCTTC. The encoded protein is CSTAPRAGYNEQFF.

V gene TRBV4-1 combines with J gene TRBJ2-7; D unclear. The CDR3 is 14 residues long. V gave up 1 base and J gave up 0 bases, with 7 bases separating them. Per germline, CDR1 MGHRA and CDR2 YSYEKL. Written as DNA, the CDR3 is TGCGCCAGCAGCCAAGTCAGGACCTCCTACGAGCAGTACTTC. Its translation is CASSQVRTSYEQYF.

This clonotype was seen only a few times. V gene TRBV12-3 or TRBV12-4 combines with J gene TRBJ2-1; 7 nucleotides align to TRBD1. This CDR3 comprises 16 residues. Germline trimming cut 7 bases from V and 2 bases from J; bases unmatched to any gene: 11. Here the CDR3 DNA reads TGTGCCAGCACCTCCGAGGACAGGCCTCCCTACAATGAGCAGTTCTTC. This encodes CASTSEDRPPYNEQFF.

This clonotype was counted ten times or more. CDR3 nucleotide sequence: TGTGCCAGTAAGGGGACAGGGTACTACAATGAGCAGTTCTTC. Amino acid sequence: CASKGTGYYNEQFF. The chain couples TRBV12-3 or TRBV12-4 to TRBJ2-1; 9 bases fit TRBD1. With V trimmed by 9 bases and J by 3 bases, 6 bases remained unmatched. The CDR3 extends over 14 amino acids.

This clonotype was seen only a few times. Germline is not matched at one junction end, which may reflect a read error. The rearrangement joins TRBV29-1 to TRBJ1-1, with D possibly being TRBD1 (5 bases). Germline V gene lookup returns CDR1 SQVTM and CDR2 ANQGSEA. The CDR3 runs to 15 residues. The CDR3 region has the DNA TGCACCGTTGCAGCCTGGGGGGTAGGAATGACTGAAGCTTTCTTT. It encodes CTVAAWGVGMTEAFF.

CDR3 in DNA: TGCAGTGCTAGGAAGAGTCAAAAACTGTTTTTT. This gives the protein CSARKSQKLFF. The chain employs TRBV20-1 and TRBJ1-4, with D uncertain. V was shortened by 3 bases and J by 9 bases, with 8 bases between the two germline ends. CDR1 and CDR2 from the germline V gene are DFQATT and SNEGSKA (reference sequence). The CDR3 loop spans 11 amino acids.

The sample holds a few counts of this clonotype. The chain is built from TRBV2 and TRBJ2-3, with TRBD1 identical over 7 bases. Germline trimming cut 1 base from V and 3 bases from J; bases unmatched to any gene: 1. This CDR3 comprises 14 residues. The germline V gene has CDR1 SNHLY and CDR2 FYNNEI. The CDR3 nucleotides read TGTGCCAGCAGTGAAGACAGGGGAACAGATACGCAGTATTTT. It yields the protein CASSEDRGTDTQYF.

This clonotype has a handful of counts. The rearrangement joins TRBV6-2 or TRBV6-3 to TRBJ1-5, with D possibly being TRBD1 (5 bases). The CDR3 sequence is 14 residues long. V lost 7 bases, J lost 3 bases, and 13 bases lay in between. CDR1 and CDR2 (germline): MNHEY, SVGEGT. The CDR3 DNA reads as TGTGCCAGCACCTACCAGGGACCCAATCAGCCCCAGCATTTT. The encoded protein is CASTYQGPNQPQHF.

The chain links TRBV20-1 to TRBJ2-1; 8 bases are shared with TRBD2. Trimming at V came to 4 bases and at J to 6 bases, leaving 8 bases not matched to a gene. Germline loops: CDR1 DFQATT, CDR2 SNEGSKA (reference sequence). CDR3 size: 14 residues. As DNA, the CDR3 is TGCAGTGCTATGATAGCGGGAAAGGGCAATGAGCAGTTCTTC. As protein: CSAMIAGKGNEQFF.

A single count supports this clonotype. V usage is TRBV4-1 and J usage is TRBJ1-6, with D unresolved. The CDR3 is made up of 14 amino acids. Germline CDR1 and CDR2: MGHRA and YSYEKL. Trimming removed 7 bases from V and 9 bases from J, with 16 bases in between. CDR3 protein: CASTPQFESSPLHF. CDR3 bases: TGCGCCAGCACGCCACAGTTCGAGAGTTCACCCCTCCACTTT.

This clonotype was recorded at least ten times. CDR3: CSARDLIRDNQPQHF. CDR3 in DNA: TGCAGTGCTAGAGATTTAATTAGGGACAATCAGCCCCAGCATTTT. V and J are TRBV20-1 and TRBJ1-5; D remains ambiguous. The CDR3 length is 15 residues. V lost 0 bases and J 3 bases, leaving 12 bases between the germline ends. Germline loops: CDR1 DFQATT, CDR2 SNEGSKA (reference sequence).